The 16 T cell receptor beta chains below were found in one sample sequenced in a study of blood T cell repertoires in COVID-19. Assay: immunoSEQ multiplex PCR; the TCRdb copy retains only in-frame clones and omits some. The table includes around 180,000 clones, around 83% detected once. Sequenced input: peripheral blood. These receptors originate from a human donor in a cohort sampled during active COVID-19.

The J gene is TRBJ2-7, the V gene TRBV28; 10 positions match TRBD2. The CDR3 spans 16 residues. Germline CDR1 and CDR2: MDHEN and SYDVKM. V lost 3 bases to trimming and J lost 2 bases; unmatched junction nucleotides: 7. The CDR3 sequence: CASSFPLAGDTYEQYF. The CDR3 coding sequence is TGTGCCAGCAGTTTTCCCCTAGCGGGAGACACCTACGAGCAGTACTTC.

The V and J genes are TRBV6-5 and TRBJ2-7, with 9 bases aligning to TRBD2. This CDR3 contains 14 residues. The V and J ends lost 8 bases and 2 bases, in that order; junction bases with no gene match: 7. Germline V gene data show CDR1 as MNHEY and CDR2 as SVGAGI. In nucleotides, the CDR3 is TGTGCCAGCTGGAGTAGCGGGAGAGCCTACGAGCAGTACTTC. This gives the protein CASWSSGRAYEQYF.

CDR3 nucleotides: TGTGCCAGCAGCTTAGGGGACAGGGAGACCACTGAAGCTTTCTTT. Encoded protein: CASSLGDRETTEAFF. V is TRBV7-9 and J is TRBJ1-1; 9 positions match TRBD1. The CDR3 has 15 amino acids. The J segment lost 4 bases and the V segment lost 1 base, leaving 4 bases of the junction unmatched. The germline gives CDR1 SEHNR, CDR2 FQNEAQ (reference sequence).

The V gene is TRBV24-1, the J gene TRBJ1-1; D might be TRBD1 (6 bases). CDR3 length equals 15 residues. The germline CDR1 and CDR2 sequences are KGHDR and SFDVKD. Trimming cost V 4 bases and J 2 bases, with 13 bases left between them. The CDR3 here is CATSDPRQENTEAFF. CDR3 in DNA: TGTGCCACCAGTGACCCTAGACAGGAAAACACTGAAGCTTTCTTT.

Comments on this clone: Germline and junction disagree at one end, which may indicate a read error. The rearrangement uses TRBV15 and TRBJ1-3, with 7 bases matching TRBD1. The CDR3 runs to 12 residues. Germline V gene sequence: CDR1 LNHNV, CDR2 YYDKDF (reference sequence). CDR3 residues: CATSRDYGRGDF. The CDR3, as DNA: TGTGCCACCAGCAGAGATTATGGCAGGGGGGATTTT.

The rearrangement joins TRBV5-1 to TRBJ2-7; D remains ambiguous. Germline CDR1 and CDR2: SGHRS and YFSETQ. Trimming removed 3 bases from V and 4 bases from J, with 5 bases in between. The CDR3 runs 11 residues. This CDR3 is CASSYGYEQYF. CDR3 sequence (DNA): TGCGCCAGCAGCTACGGGTACGAGCAGTACTTC. The complete variable domain, with remaining parts taken from reference TRBV5-1 and TRBJ2-7, reads KAGVTQTPRYLIKTRGQQVTLSCSPISGHRSVSWYQQTPGQGLQFLFEYFSETQRNKGNFPGRFSGRQFSNSRSEMNVSTLELGDSALYLCASSYGYEQYFGPGTRLTVT.

The rearrangement links TRBV5-8 to TRBJ2-7; D unresolved. Trimming shortened V by 1 base and J by 10 bases, and 9 bases separated the two germline ends. Germline-derived CDR1 and CDR2 are SGHTS and YDEGEE. This CDR3 contains 11 residues. CDR3 bases: TGTGCCAGCAGCTTGAAACAGACACAGTACTTC. The encoded protein is CASSLKQTQYF.

This sequence joins TRBV5-6 and TRBJ1-3; D gene uncertain. V was clipped by 0 bases and J by 3 bases, with 10 bases between them. Germline V gene lookup returns CDR1 SGHDT and CDR2 YYEEEE. The CDR3 loop spans 15 amino acids. CDR3 DNA sequence: TGTGCCAGCAGCTTGGTGGCGGGCAATGGAAACACCATATATTTT. Translating gives CASSLVAGNGNTIYF.

This clone has only a few counts. The chain recombines TRBV6-5 with TRBJ1-1; tentatively, D is TRBD1 (6 bases). Germline V CDR1 and CDR2: MNHEY, SVGAGI. This CDR3 has 15 residues. V was pared by 4 bases and J by 4 bases, with 16 bases between. The DNA for the CDR3 is TGTGCCAGCAGTTCCGTGACAGGAGGAAGCACTGAAGCTTTCTTT. This translates into CASSSVTGGSTEAFF.

The rearrangement links TRBV5-1 to TRBJ2-7; D perhaps matches TRBD2 (5 bases). This CDR3 is 14 amino acids long. V was trimmed by 1 base and J by 5 bases, leaving 13 bases between them. CDR1 and CDR2 (germline): SGHRS, YFSETQ. This CDR3 reads CASSLTPPSHEQYF. CDR3 DNA: TGCGCCAGCAGCTTGACGCCTCCTAGCCACGAGCAGTACTTC.

The gene calls are TRBV11-3 and TRBJ1-1; perhaps TRBD1 as D (5 bases). CDR1 is SGHNT, CDR2 YENEEA, per germline. The V and J ends lost 0 bases and 4 bases respectively, with 9 bases between them. The CDR3 runs 14 residues. CDR3: CASSLDGGSTEAFF. CDR3 in DNA: TGTGCCAGCAGCTTAGACGGGGGGAGCACTGAAGCTTTCTTT.

The chain is built from TRBV5-3 and TRBJ2-1; 10 bases match TRBD1. TRBV5-3 is annotated as an ORF whose role is uncertain. CDR3 length equals 16 residues. V shed 2 bases and J 9 bases; nucleotides not matched to a gene: 11. The CDR3 DNA follows: TGTGCCAGAAGCTTCCCCGGACAGGGGGGTTTATGTGAGCAGTTCTTC. Its translation is CARSFPGQGGLCEQFF.

The rearrangement joins TRBV6-5 to TRBJ1-4; D ambiguous. Trimming took 0 bases from V and 0 from J, leaving 8 bases between them. Germline values: CDR1 MNHEY, CDR2 SVGAGI. CDR3 length: 16 residues. CDR3 coding DNA: TGTGCCAGCAGTTACTCCCACAAATCAACTAATGAAAAACTGTTTTTT. Its translation: CASSYSHKSTNEKLFF.

The rearrangement joins TRBV5-5 to TRBJ1-1, with D possibly matching TRBD1 (6 bases). The CDR3 consists of 15 residues. Germline CDR1 reads SGHKS; CDR2 reads YYEKEE (reference sequence). V dropped 4 bases and J dropped 1 base, with 14 bases sitting between them. As DNA, the CDR3 is TGTGCCAGCAGCCTCGCCGGGACAACGAACACTGAAGCTTTCTTT. Translated: CASSLAGTTNTEAFF.

The rearrangement uses TRBV27 and TRBJ1-2; no firm D call. This CDR3 comprises 15 residues. V was pared by 0 bases and J by 7 bases, with 15 bases between. The germline V gene has CDR1 MNHEY and CDR2 SMNVEV (reference sequence). CDR3 loop: CASSLSPGIGSGYTF. CDR3 nucleotides: TGTGCCAGCAGTTTATCGCCAGGCATAGGATCTGGCTACACCTTC.

This chain connects TRBV2 to TRBJ2-7; D remains unclear. Germline loops: CDR1 SNHLY, CDR2 FYNNEI. V was cut by 9 bases and J by 4 bases, with 7 bases left in between. This CDR3 region has 10 residues. CDR3 in DNA: TGTGCCAGTGGAGAGTACGAGCAGTACTTC. Amino acids: CASGEYEQYF.